The sequence of this T cell receptor beta chain was determined in a study of monozygotic twins with inflammatory bowel disease. After re-calling the 5' RACE reads, TCRdb lists one entry per CDR3 protein, DNA absent. Recorded for this sample: more than 300,000 distinct CDR3 sequences. The CDR3 extends over 17 amino acids. Sequenced material: blood. The rearrangement joins TRBV12-3 or TRBV12-4 to TRBJ1-5; TCRdb reports TRBD1, a call that lacks DNA to check it against. The clonotype was recovered from a human donor with ulcerative colitis or Crohn's disease, or a healthy co-twin of an affected twin (not recorded which). The CDR3 loop reads CASSPGTLLYRNQPQHF.